Listed below are T cell receptor beta chains from one sample, sequenced in a study of blood T cell repertoires in COVID-19. Produced via immunoSEQ multiplex PCR; TCRdb's table is partial and in-frame only. Of approximately 340,000 clones listed, around 90% were seen once; the top ten hold roughly 9.9%. The sample comprised peripheral blood. The source of these receptors is a man younger than 45 with COVID-19, enrolled during active disease. Both conserved end residues are part of each CDR3. The order of the fields is D gene, J gene, V gene, clone size, CDR3 DNA, CDR3 protein. A D gene is named only where the DNA matches it firmly. The size field is filled for only some rows; it gives once, few, many or a size class.

d_call: -
j_call: TRBJ2-2
v_call: TRBV5-5
clone_size: -
cdr3_nt: TGTGCCAGCAGCTTGGTAAGGCCAGGTACCACCGGGGAGCTGTTTTTT
cdr3_aa: CASSLVRPGTTGELFF

d_call: TRBD1
j_call: TRBJ1-2
v_call: TRBV5-1
clone_size: -
cdr3_nt: TGCGCCAGCAGCTTCAGCGCAGGGGGGCTTTATGGCTACACCTTC
cdr3_aa: CASSFSAGGLYGYTF

d_call: TRBD1
j_call: TRBJ1-2
v_call: TRBV6-2/TRBV6-3
clone_size: -
cdr3_nt: TGTGCCAGCAGTTACCCGGGGACAGGCTATGGCTACACCTTC
cdr3_aa: CASSYPGTGYGYTF

d_call: TRBD2
j_call: TRBJ2-1
v_call: TRBV9
clone_size: few
cdr3_nt: TGTGCCAGCAGCGTAGACCCAGGATACGGGGGGAATGAGCAGTTCTTC
cdr3_aa: CASSVDPGYGGNEQFF

d_call: -
j_call: TRBJ1-5
v_call: TRBV12-3/TRBV12-4
clone_size: -
cdr3_nt: TGTGCCAGCAGTTTATTAGGGGGACAGCCCCAGCATTTT
cdr3_aa: CASSLLGGQPQHF

d_call: -
j_call: TRBJ2-7
v_call: TRBV9
clone_size: -
cdr3_nt: TGTGCCAGCAGCGTAGGACTAATCAACGCCGAGCAGTACTTC
cdr3_aa: CASSVGLINAEQYF

d_call: TRBD2
j_call: TRBJ2-2
v_call: TRBV11-2
clone_size: -
cdr3_nt: TGTGCCAGCAGCTCTCACGAATTAGCGGGAGGGCCTGACACCGGGGAGCTGTTTTTT
cdr3_aa: CASSSHELAGGPDTGELFF

d_call: -
j_call: TRBJ1-5
v_call: TRBV27
clone_size: -
cdr3_nt: TGTGCCAGCAGTCCGTTTGGCAATCAGCCCCAGCATTTT
cdr3_aa: CASSPFGNQPQHF

d_call: -
j_call: TRBJ2-5
v_call: TRBV3-1/TRBV3-2
clone_size: -
cdr3_nt: TGTGCCAGCAGCCCCCGCCCCAGGGAGACCCAGTACTTC
cdr3_aa: CASSPRPRETQYF

d_call: TRBD1
j_call: TRBJ1-5
v_call: TRBV7-2
clone_size: -
cdr3_nt: TGTGCCAGCAGCTCGGGGACAGGGCGAGGTCAGCCCCAGCATTTT
cdr3_aa: CASSSGTGRGQPQHF

d_call: TRBD2
j_call: TRBJ2-7
v_call: TRBV4-2
clone_size: -
cdr3_nt: TGTGCCAGCAGCCAAGGTCTAGCGGGAGGGCCGTGGTACGAGCAGTACTTC
cdr3_aa: CASSQGLAGGPWYEQYF

d_call: TRBD1
j_call: TRBJ2-7
v_call: TRBV10-3
clone_size: -
cdr3_nt: TGTGCCATCAGTCCTGAACCAGCAGGGGGCGAGCAGTACTTC
cdr3_aa: CAISPEPAGGEQYF